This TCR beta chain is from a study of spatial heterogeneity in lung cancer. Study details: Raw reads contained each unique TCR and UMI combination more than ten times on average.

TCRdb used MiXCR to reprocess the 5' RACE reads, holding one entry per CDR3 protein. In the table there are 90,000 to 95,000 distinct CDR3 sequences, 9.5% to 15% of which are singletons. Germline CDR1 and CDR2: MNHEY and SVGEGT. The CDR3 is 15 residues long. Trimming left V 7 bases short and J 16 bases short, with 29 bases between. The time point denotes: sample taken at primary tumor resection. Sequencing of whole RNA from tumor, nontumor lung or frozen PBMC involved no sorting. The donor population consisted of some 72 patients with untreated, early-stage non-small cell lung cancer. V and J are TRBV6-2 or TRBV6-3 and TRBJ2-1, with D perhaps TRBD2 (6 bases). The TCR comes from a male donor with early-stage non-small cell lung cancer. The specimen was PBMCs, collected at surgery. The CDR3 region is CASKLRGYVFKPPFF. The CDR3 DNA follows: TGTGCCAGCAAACTGCGGGGTTACGTATTTAAACCCCCTTTCTTC.